This T cell receptor beta chain was sequenced for a study of blood T cell repertoires in COVID-19. Study-wide background: Nucleic acid was either cDNA or gDNA, and it came from T cells, B-cell-depleted T cells, or PBMCs.

Only a few counts were recorded for this clone. The junction and the germline gene differ at one end; a read error may be behind it. The study assigned cohorts using participant-reported clinical history. The CDR3 loop spans 15 amino acids. CDR1 and CDR2 from the germline V gene are SGHRS and YFSETQ. Profiling relied on immunoSEQ multiplex PCR, and the TCRdb table lists in-frame clones only, not all of them. This sample has a few hundred thousand clones, with around 80% found just once. The rearrangement uses TRBV5-1 and TRBJ1-1; the match to TRBD1 covers 7 bases. Sequencing was performed on PBMCs or T cells enriched from blood (not recorded which). The receptor comes from a man aged 25 to 40 with acute COVID-19. As DNA, the CDR3 is TGTGCCAGCAGCTTGACAGGGCCCACGAACACTGAAGCTTTCTTT. Protein: CASSLTGPTNTEAFF.